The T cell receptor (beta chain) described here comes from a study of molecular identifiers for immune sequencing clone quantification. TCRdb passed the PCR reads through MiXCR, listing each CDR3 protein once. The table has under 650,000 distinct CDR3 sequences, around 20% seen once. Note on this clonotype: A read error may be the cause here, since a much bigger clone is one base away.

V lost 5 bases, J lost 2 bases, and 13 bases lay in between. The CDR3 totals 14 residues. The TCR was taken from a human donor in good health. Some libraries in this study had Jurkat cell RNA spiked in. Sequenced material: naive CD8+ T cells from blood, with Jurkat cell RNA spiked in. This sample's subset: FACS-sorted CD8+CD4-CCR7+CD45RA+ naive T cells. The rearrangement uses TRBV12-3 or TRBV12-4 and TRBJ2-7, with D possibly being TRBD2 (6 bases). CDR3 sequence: CASSQTGTPYEQYF. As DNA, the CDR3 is TGTGCCAGCAGTCAGACCGGGACTCCCTACGAGCAGTACTTC.